This T cell receptor (beta chain) was captured by sequencing in a study of T cell responses to AZD1222 COVID-19 vaccine. Broader study findings: Most donors were white British, females outnumbered males, and clonal diversity was possibly underestimated. AZD1222 recipients seropositive at baseline numbered only six or seven. Sampling that yielded the repertoires occurred only after the peak T cell response.

Generated by immunoSEQ multiplex PCR, the TCRdb table keeps only in-frame clones and is missing some. The table lists roughly 110,000 clones, roughly nine tenths of them singletons. Doses given second, at about 4 or about 12 weeks, were pooled. CDR3 length: 15 residues. The germline V gene has CDR1 MDHEN and CDR2 SYDVKM. V gave up 5 bases and J gave up 6 bases; unmatched junction bases: 7. On this clone: Its specificity is unknown.

V and J are TRBV28 and TRBJ2-2, with TRBD1 matching over 9 bases. Sequenced here: peripheral blood, sampled 28 days after the second AZD1222 dose. The clonotype originates from an adult who received the AZD1222 COVID-19 vaccine. In DNA, the CDR3 is TGTGCCAGCAGTCTCCGACAGGGGGGAGCCGGGGAGCTGTTTTTT. This sequence encodes CASSLRQGGAGELFF. The variable domain in full, with the rest retrieved from reference TRBV28 and TRBJ2-2, is DVKVTQSSRYLVKRTGEKVFLECVQDMDHENMFWYRQDPGLGLRLIYFSYDVKMKEKGDIPEGYSVSREKKERFSLILESASTNQTSMYLCASSLRQGGAGELFFGEGSRLTVL.